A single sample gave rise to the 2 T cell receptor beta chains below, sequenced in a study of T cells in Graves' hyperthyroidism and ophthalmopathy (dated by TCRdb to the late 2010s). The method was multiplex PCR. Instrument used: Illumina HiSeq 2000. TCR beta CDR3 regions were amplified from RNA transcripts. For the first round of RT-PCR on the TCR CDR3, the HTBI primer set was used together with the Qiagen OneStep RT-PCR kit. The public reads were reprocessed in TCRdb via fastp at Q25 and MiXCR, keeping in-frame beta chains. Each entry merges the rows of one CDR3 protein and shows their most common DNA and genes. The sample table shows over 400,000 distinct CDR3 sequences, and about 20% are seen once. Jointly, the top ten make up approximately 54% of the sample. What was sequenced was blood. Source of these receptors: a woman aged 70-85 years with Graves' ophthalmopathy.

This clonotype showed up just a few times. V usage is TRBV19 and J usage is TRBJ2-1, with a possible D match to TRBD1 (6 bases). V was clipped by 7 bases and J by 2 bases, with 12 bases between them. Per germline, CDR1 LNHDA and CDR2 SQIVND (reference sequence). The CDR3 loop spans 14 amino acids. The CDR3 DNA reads TGTGCCAGTACCCCGACAGGCCCCTACAATGAGCAGTTCTTC. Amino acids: CASTPTGPYNEQFF.

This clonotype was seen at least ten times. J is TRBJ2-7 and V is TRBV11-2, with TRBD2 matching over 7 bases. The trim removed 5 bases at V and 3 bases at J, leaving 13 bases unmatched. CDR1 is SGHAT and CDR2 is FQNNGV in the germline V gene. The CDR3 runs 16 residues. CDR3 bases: TGTGCCAGCAGCCGCCTCTCCTCGGGAGGTAACTACGAGCAGTACTTC. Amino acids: CASSRLSSGGNYEQYF.